This T cell receptor beta chain was sequenced in a study of cytomegalovirus exposure and HLA in healthy donors. The V gene lost 5 bases and the J gene lost 0 bases, with 7 bases spanning the gap. The CDR3 extends over 14 amino acids. Germline V gene data show CDR1 as SGHVS and CDR2 as FQNEAQ. Primers included in the PCR were 60 Vbeta and 13 Jbeta primers. Libraries were prepared by immunoSEQ multiplex PCR; TCRdb keeps only in-frame clonotypes and omits some of them. Among about 120,000 clones, about 16% were seen once, and the ten largest hold 1.9%. This clone was counted only a few times. The chain couples TRBV7-8 to TRBJ2-2, with TRBD2 as a possible D gene (5 bases). Sequencing input: PBMCs. This TCR derives from a woman younger than 35 in good health and CMV-seronegative. The CDR3 spells CASSRGANTGELFF. The CDR3 coding sequence is TGTGCCAGCAGCCGGGGTGCGAACACCGGGGAGCTGTTTTTT.